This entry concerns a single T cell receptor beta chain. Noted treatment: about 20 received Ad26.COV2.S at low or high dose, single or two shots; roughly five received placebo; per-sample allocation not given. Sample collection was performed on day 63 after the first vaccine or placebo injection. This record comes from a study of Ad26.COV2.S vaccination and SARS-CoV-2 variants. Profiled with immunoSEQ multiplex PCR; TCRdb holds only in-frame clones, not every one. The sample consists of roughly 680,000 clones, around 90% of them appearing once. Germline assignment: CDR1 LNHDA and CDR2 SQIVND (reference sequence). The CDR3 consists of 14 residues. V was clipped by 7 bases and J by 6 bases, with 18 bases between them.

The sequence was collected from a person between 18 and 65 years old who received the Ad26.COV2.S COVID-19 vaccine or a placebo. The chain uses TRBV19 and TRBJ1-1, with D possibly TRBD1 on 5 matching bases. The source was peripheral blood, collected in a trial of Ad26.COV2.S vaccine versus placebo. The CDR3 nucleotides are TGTGCCAGTACTCCGGGACGACAAGTGCCTGAAGCTTTCTTT. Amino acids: CASTPGRQVPEAFF.